Below, 27 T cell receptor beta chains from the same sample are listed, as sequenced in a study of regulatory T cells in long-lasting Graves disease. The time point denotes: newly diagnosed GD, antithyroid drugs for less than 3 months. Isolated PBMC RNA provided the starting material for the TCR library. Combining iRepertoire HTBI primers with Arm-PCR of CDR3 regions, the authors built TCR beta libraries. TCRdb fed the multiplex PCR reads into MiXCR, producing one record per CDR3 protein. The sample lists a few hundred thousand distinct CDR3 sequences, under 20% occurring once. These same data were also listed under a study on T cells in Graves' hyperthyroidism and ophthalmopathy.

Sample: peripheral blood mononuclear cells (PBMCs), taken at new diagnosis, from a patient treated with antithyroid drugs. The receptor set was obtained from a young woman with Graves disease.

This clonotype was seen more than once but under ten times. This chain links TRBV29-1 with TRBJ2-5; D not certain. There are 13 residues in the CDR3. Germline loops: CDR1 SQVTM, CDR2 ANQGSEA. V lost 3 bases to trimming and J lost 5 bases, with 13 bases between them. In DNA, the CDR3 is TGCAGCGTTGACGTGGGTGTTGTGGAGACCCAGTACTTC. The encoded protein is CSVDVGVVETQYF.

The chain is built from TRBV9 and TRBJ1-1; no reliable D call. CDR3 size: 13 residues. The V end was cut by 3 bases, the J end by 1 base, with 7 bases between. Germline CDR1 is SGDLS and CDR2 is YYNGEE. CDR3 amino acids: CASSGTRNTEAFF. The CDR3 DNA follows: TGTGCCAGCAGCGGTACAAGGAACACTGAAGCTTTCTTT.

There are many counts of this clonotype. The chain employs TRBV2 and TRBJ2-5; no definite D call. Germline assignment: CDR1 SNHLY and CDR2 FYNNEI. The CDR3 runs 13 residues. With 6 bases removed from V and 2 bases from J, the gap between germline ends came to 10 bases. This CDR3 is CASRGFGQETQYF. CDR3 sequence (DNA): TGTGCCAGCAGGGGGTTTGGGCAAGAGACCCAGTACTTC.

As regards this clonotype: At one end the junction does not follow the germline gene, possibly because of a read error. The rearrangement links TRBV5-1 to TRBJ2-4; 8 positions agree with TRBD1. The J call may be in error: the DNA end matches TRBJ2-3 better. This CDR3 contains 14 residues. Germline V gene lookup returns CDR1 SGHRS and CDR2 YFSETQ. This CDR3 is CTSSARTGQDTQYF. The CDR3 region has the DNA TGCACCAGCAGCGCACGGACAGGGCAAGATACGCAGTATTTT.

The table lists this clonotype with many counts. J is TRBJ2-1 and V is TRBV2; 9 bases are shared with TRBD2. This CDR3 spans 15 amino acids. Germline V lookup: CDR1 SNHLY, CDR2 FYNNEI. V lost 7 bases, J lost 7 bases, and 11 bases stayed unmatched. CDR3 residues: CASIIGTSFTNEQFF. The DNA of the CDR3 is TGTGCCAGCATTATCGGGACTAGCTTTACGAATGAGCAGTTCTTC.

This clonotype has more than one count but fewer than ten. CDR3 coding DNA: TGTGCCAGCAGCTCGGTCCCCGGGACAACGAACACCGGGGAGCTGTTTTTT. Its translation is CASSSVPGTTNTGELFF. The chain uses TRBV5-4 and TRBJ2-2; TRBD1 might be the D (6 bases). CDR1 is SGHNT, CDR2 YYREEE, per germline (reference sequence). The CDR3 loop spans 17 amino acids. The ends were cut back, 3 bases at V and 0 bases at J, with 15 bases in the middle.

This clonotype was seen ten or more times. This chain joins TRBV5-1 and TRBJ2-2; TRBD1 aligns across 10 bases. V shed 6 bases, J shed 4 bases, and the junction held 6 bases outside the gene matches. The CDR3 is 15 amino acids. Germline V gene sequence: CDR1 SGHRS, CDR2 YFSETQ. CDR3 residues: CASIRTGGSTGELFF. The CDR3 coding sequence is TGCGCCAGCATCCGGACAGGGGGTAGCACCGGGGAGCTGTTTTTT.

Note on this clonotype: This may stem from a read error, because a much larger clone lies one nucleotide away. This chain connects TRBV3-1 to TRBJ1-6; D is unclear. Germline V CDR1 and CDR2: LGHDT, YNNKEL (reference sequence). The CDR3 contains 14 residues. Here the CDR3 reads CANSQSSYNSPLHF. The CDR3 DNA is TGTGCCAACAGCCAAAGCTCCTATAATTCACCCCTCCACTTT.

The rearrangement uses TRBV4-2 and TRBJ2-1; D is ambiguous. CDR3 size: 12 residues. The V and J ends lost 4 bases and 10 bases respectively, with 11 bases between them. The germline V gene has CDR1 LGHNA and CDR2 YNFKEQ. This CDR3 reads CASSPLREEQFF. The CDR3 coding sequence is TGTGCCAGCAGCCCTCTTAGAGAAGAGCAGTTCTTC.

In its sample, this clonotype was seen many times. The V gene is TRBV11-2, the J gene TRBJ2-3; D possibly corresponds to TRBD2 (6 bases). This CDR3 has 13 amino acids. CDR1 and CDR2 (germline): SGHAT, FQNNGV. V was shortened by 1 base and J by 11 bases, with 13 bases between the two germline ends. The CDR3 region is CASSLAGLLMQYF. The CDR3 bases are TGTGCCAGCAGCTTAGCGGGACTCTTGATGCAGTATTTT.

This clonotype was seen ten or more times. This chain joins TRBV12-3 or TRBV12-4 and TRBJ2-1; no clear D gene. The CDR3 spans 11 residues. V lost 8 bases to trimming and J lost 8 bases, with 10 bases between them. As DNA, the CDR3 is TGTGCCAGCGCCCGGGTCGATGAGCAGTTCTTC. This gives the protein CASARVDEQFF.

This clonotype was seen only a few times. The genes are TRBV3-1 and TRBJ2-7, with D perhaps matching TRBD1 (6 bases). Germline lookup yields CDR1 LGHDT and CDR2 YNNKEL (reference sequence). CDR3 length equals 19 residues. V lost 0 bases to trimming and J lost 3 bases, with 24 bases between them. CDR3 DNA sequence: TGTGCCAGCAGCCAAGAAGGGGGAATGTTTTTAGACCTGATCTACGAGCAGTACTTC. It encodes CASSQEGGMFLDLIYEQYF.

As to this clonotype: It may be a read error: a sequence one base away is much more abundant. V usage is TRBV7-9 and J usage is TRBJ2-2; D is perhaps TRBD2 (5 bases). Per germline, CDR1 SEHNR and CDR2 FQNEAQ (reference sequence). This CDR3 is 13 amino acids long. The CDR3 reads CASRGSGTGEPFF. DNA of the CDR3: TGTGCCAGCAGAGGCAGCGGCACCGGGGAGCCGTTTTTT.

This clonotype was seen repeatedly, ten times or more. The chain's CDR3 is CASSLERSDTQYF. CDR3 sequence (DNA): TGTGCCAGCAGCTTAGAACGGTCCGATACGCAGTATTTT. This sequence joins TRBV11-2 and TRBJ2-3; D gene uncertain. The V end was cut by 0 bases, the J end by 6 bases, with 7 bases between. Germline CDR1 is SGHAT and CDR2 is FQNNGV. The CDR3 spans 13 residues. The whole variable domain, remainder taken from reference TRBV11-2 and TRBJ2-3, is EAGVAQSPRYKIIEKRQSVAFWCNPISGHATLYWYQQILGQGPKLLIQFQNNGVVDDSQLPKDRFSAERLKGVDSTLKIQPAKLEDSAVYLCASSLERSDTQYFGPGTRLTVL.

In its sample, this clonotype was seen many times. The chain couples TRBV2 to TRBJ2-7; TRBD1 agrees at 7 bases. J was trimmed by 1 base and V by 6 bases; bases with no gene match: 6. Per germline, CDR1 SNHLY and CDR2 FYNNEI. The CDR3 totals 14 residues. The CDR3 loop reads CASRKGQVSYEQYF. CDR3 nucleotide sequence: TGTGCCAGCAGGAAAGGACAGGTATCCTACGAGCAGTACTTC.

This clonotype was seen many times. The chain links TRBV30 to TRBJ1-2, with unresolved D. From germline, CDR1 is GTSNPN and CDR2 SVGIG (reference sequence). The CDR3 covers 10 residues. Between the trimmed V and J ends, which lost 5 bases and 6 bases, there was a span of 7 bases. The CDR3 is CAWAGNGYTF. In nucleotides, the CDR3 is TGTGCCTGGGCGGGAAATGGCTACACCTTC.

In its sample, this clonotype was seen a few times. V usage is TRBV2 and J usage is TRBJ2-2, with 12 bases that match TRBD2. J was trimmed by 3 bases and V by 5 bases; bases with no gene match: 4. Per the germline V gene, CDR1 is SNHLY and CDR2 is FYNNEI. This CDR3 is built from 16 residues. The CDR3 sequence: CASSHRLAGDTGELFF. CDR3 bases: TGTGCCAGCAGTCACCGACTAGCGGGAGACACCGGGGAGCTGTTTTTT.

This clonotype turned up a few times. This chain uses TRBV13 with TRBJ2-3, with 15 nucleotides matching TRBD2. This CDR3 spans 18 amino acids. The V and J ends lost 4 bases and 2 bases, in that order; junction bases with no gene match: 7. In germline, CDR1 is PRHDT, CDR2 FYEKMQ (reference sequence). CDR3 protein: CASSSPGLAGGVTDTQYF. The CDR3 DNA is TGTGCCAGCAGCTCCCCCGGACTAGCGGGAGGGGTCACAGATACGCAGTATTTT.

This clonotype was counted many times. The J gene is TRBJ1-4, the V gene TRBV11-2; 9 nucleotides line up with TRBD1. This CDR3 has 15 amino acids. The germline CDR1 and CDR2 sequences are SGHAT and FQNNGV. V gave up 3 bases and J gave up 8 bases; unmatched junction bases: 7. The CDR3 nucleotides are TGTGCCAGCAGCTTGGTTGGACAGGGGACGGAAAAACTGTTTTTT. Its protein is CASSLVGQGTEKLFF.

The V gene is TRBV6-2 or TRBV6-3, the J gene TRBJ1-5; 7 bases fit TRBD1. The CDR3 has 17 amino acids. V shed 6 bases, J shed 4 bases, and the junction held 15 bases outside the gene matches. CDR1 and CDR2 from the germline V gene are MNHEY and SVGEGT. CDR3 bases: TGTGCCAGCAGGAGGGACAGCGGGGGGACGATGAATCAGCCCCAGCATTTT. Its protein product is CASRRDSGGTMNQPQHF.

V is TRBV6-1 and J is TRBJ2-7; 7 bases are shared with TRBD1. The germline V gene encodes CDR1 MNHNS and CDR2 SASEGT. The CDR3 totals 15 residues. Unmatched junction bases numbered 9, after V lost 2 bases and J lost 5 bases. The CDR3 DNA reads TGTGCCAGCAGTGAACAACAGGGGACAATCGACGAGCAGTACTTC. Translating gives CASSEQQGTIDEQYF.

A note on this clonotype: A read error is possible here, since a much larger clone lies one base away. CDR3 sequence (DNA): TGTGCCAGCAGTATACCCAGGGGGATCTACAATGACCAGTTCTTC. Translating gives CASSIPRGIYNDQFF. The V call is TRBV11-3, the J call TRBJ2-1; 7 nucleotides agree with TRBD1. CDR1 is SGHNT and CDR2 is YENEEA in the germline V gene. This CDR3 spans 15 amino acids.

This clonotype appeared many times. CDR3 DNA sequence: TGTGCCAGCAGCTCTCGTAGCGGGGGGGCATTAATCAATGAGCAGTTCTTC. Its protein is CASSSRSGGALINEQFF. The chain is built from TRBV11-2 and TRBJ2-1, with 11 bases identical to TRBD2. The germline V gene encodes CDR1 SGHAT and CDR2 FQNNGV. The V segment lost 4 bases and the J segment 6 bases; nucleotides outside the gene matches: 11. The CDR3 extends over 17 amino acids. Drawing the rest from reference TRBV11-2 and TRBJ2-1, the complete variable domain is EAGVAQSPRYKIIEKRQSVAFWCNPISGHATLYWYQQILGQGPKLLIQFQNNGVVDDSQLPKDRFSAERLKGVDSTLKIQPAKLEDSAVYLCASSSRSGGALINEQFFGPGTRLTVL.

In its sample, this clonotype was seen many times. The DNA for the CDR3 is TGCGCCAGCAGCTTGGGGCCGGGGGCGTCCAAAAACATTCAGTACTTC. Protein product: CASSLGPGASKNIQYF. J is TRBJ2-4 and V is TRBV5-1, with D possibly being TRBD1 or TRBD2 (6 bases each). Trimming took 0 bases from V and 2 from J, leaving 12 bases between them. This CDR3 has 16 amino acids. CDR1 and CDR2 from the germline V gene are SGHRS and YFSETQ.

This clonotype showed up just once. The chain uses TRBV9 and TRBJ2-1; TRBD2 aligns across 8 bases. The CDR3 runs to 16 residues. Germline V gene lookup returns CDR1 SGDLS and CDR2 YYNGEE. V gave up 0 bases and J gave up 6 bases; unmatched junction bases: 8. CDR3 DNA: TGTGCCAGCAGCGTAGGCCCCGGGGGGGAGGTCAATGAGCAGTTCTTC. This gives the protein CASSVGPGGEVNEQFF.

On this clonotype: This may stem from a read error, because a much larger clone lies one nucleotide away. The CDR3: CSARAGSEQFF. Written as DNA, the CDR3 is TGCAGTGCTAGAGCAGGGAGTGAGCAGTTCTTC. The V call is TRBV20-1, the J call TRBJ2-1, with D possibly called TRBD1 or TRBD2 (5 bases each). Germline CDR1 DFQATT, CDR2 SNEGSKA (reference sequence). The CDR3 runs to 11 residues. V lost 1 base and J 9 bases, leaving 7 bases between the germline ends.

For this clonotype: One base away lies a much larger clone, so this may be a sequencing read error. This chain joins TRBV6-5 and TRBJ2-7; D is unclear. The CDR3 runs 14 residues. The V gene's germline CDR1 is MNHEY and CDR2 SVGAGI. Trimming shortened V by 0 bases and J by 4 bases, and 10 bases separated the two germline ends. CDR3 sequence: CASSYSIIGYEQYF. The CDR3 DNA is TGTGCCAGCAGTTACTCTATTATCGGTTACGAGCAGTACTTC.